These T cell receptor beta chains were read from a single sample in a study of long-term antiretroviral therapy in people with HIV. Some clones are missing from TCRdb's copy, which holds only in-frame ones; the method was immunoSEQ multiplex PCR. This table has tens of thousands of clones, 87% appearing once. This sample comprised unsorted PBMCs, obtained 1.1 years after starting antiretroviral therapy. Receptors were obtained from a man younger than 35 with HIV. Both conserved end residues are part of each CDR3. Fields, in order: V gene, J gene, D gene, clone size, CDR3 length, CDR3 protein, CDR3 DNA. A D gene is named only where the DNA matches it firmly. The size of a clone is reported for some rows only, either as once, few or many, or as a class for expanded clones.

>TRBV9|TRBJ2-5|TRBD1|.|14
CASSKDRGQETQYF
TGTGCCAGCAGCAAAGACAGGGGACAAGAGACCCAGTACTTC
>TRBV5-1|TRBJ2-7|.|.|13
CASTTDSGYEQYF
TGCGCCAGCACTACCGACAGTGGCTACGAGCAGTACTTC
>TRBV2|TRBJ2-7|TRBD1|few|13
CAGSRTGIYEQYF
TGTGCCGGCTCGCGGACAGGGATCTACGAGCAGTACTTC
>TRBV30|TRBJ2-1|TRBD2|.|16
CAWSVLTSGKNNEQFF
TGTGCCTGGAGTGTACTGACTAGCGGGAAAAACAATGAGCAGTTCTTC
>TRBV5-6|TRBJ2-7|TRBD2|.|16
CASSGRLAGGSYEQYF
TGTGCCAGCAGCGGGAGATTAGCGGGAGGTTCCTACGAGCAGTACTTC
>TRBV27|TRBJ1-1|TRBD1|once|16
CASSSGQGRMNTEAFF
TGTGCCAGCAGTTCGGGACAGGGGAGGATGAACACTGAAGCTTTCTTT
>TRBV11-1|TRBJ2-7|.|.|15
CASSAWTGSSYEQYF
TGTGCCAGCAGCGCCTGGACTGGGAGCTCCTACGAGCAGTACTTC
>TRBV7-8|TRBJ2-4|.|.|16
CASSGDIGGAKNIQYF
TGTGCCAGCAGTGGGGACATAGGTGGGGCCAAAAACATTCAGTACTTC
>TRBV7-9|TRBJ1-1|.|.|12
CASSPGPTEAFF
TGTGCCAGCAGCCCGGGTCCAACTGAAGCTTTCTTT
>TRBV27|TRBJ2-1|.|.|14
CASSPQTPYNEQFF
TGTGCCAGCAGTCCGCAAACCCCTTACAATGAGCAGTTCTTC
>TRBV4-3|TRBJ2-2|.|.|14
CASSPTGGSGELFF
TGCGCCAGCAGCCCGACGGGGGGCTCCGGGGAGCTGTTTTTT
>TRBV2|TRBJ1-1|.|.|17
CASSDLAAEPMNTEAFF
TGTGCCAGCAGTGATTTGGCGGCAGAGCCTATGAACACTGAAGCTTTCTTT
>TRBV4-2|TRBJ2-5|TRBD2|.|17
CASSQGSSGGAGETQYF
TGTGCCAGCAGCCAGGGCTCTAGCGGGGGGGCCGGAGAGACCCAGTACTTC
>TRBV6-5|TRBJ1-3|.|.|15
CASRPRWGFGNTIYF
TGTGCCAGCAGGCCTCGTTGGGGGTTCGGAAACACCATATATTTT
>TRBV7-8|TRBJ2-7|TRBD1|once|15
CASSLGQGSSYEQYF
TGTGCCAGCAGCTTGGGACAGGGCTCCTCCTACGAGCAGTACTTC
>TRBV7-8|TRBJ2-7|.|.|15
CASSFSRLPTYEQYF
TGTGCCAGCAGCTTTAGCCGGCTGCCGACCTACGAGCAGTACTTC
>TRBV21-1|TRBJ1-2|.|.|22
CASSKLRLALGASYQANYGYTF
TGTGCCAGCAGCAAACTACGCCTTGCGCTGGGGGCCTCCTATCAAGCTAACTATGGCTACACCTTC
>TRBV10-3|TRBJ2-2|TRBD2|.|14
CAISLAGSVGELFF
TGTGCCATCAGTCTAGCGGGGTCGGTCGGGGAGCTGTTTTTT
>TRBV28|TRBJ1-2|TRBD1|.|17
CASSSTRDRGGNYGYTF
TGTGCCAGCAGTTCCACCAGGGACAGGGGGGGGAACTATGGCTACACCTTC
>TRBV7-9|TRBJ2-5|.|few|15
CPKSRLARSPETQYF
TGTCCCAAGAGCAGGCTGGCCAGATCTCCGGAGACCCAGTACTTC
>TRBV28|TRBJ2-3|.|.|13
CASGRQVTDTQYF
TGTGCCAGCGGGAGACAGGTCACAGATACGCAGTATTTT
>TRBV11-1|TRBJ2-1|.|.|14
CASSFMPSGNEQFF
TGTGCCAGCAGCTTTATGCCTAGTGGCAATGAGCAGTTCTTC
>TRBV9|TRBJ2-3|.|.|12
CASSEDADTQYF
TGTGCCAGCAGCGAAGACGCAGATACGCAGTATTTT
>TRBV14|TRBJ2-5|TRBD2|.|13
CASSQVTSGPWYF
TGTGCCAGCAGCCAAGTGACTAGCGGGCCTTGGTACTTC
>TRBV23-1|TRBJ2-7|TRBD2|few|14
CASLLGGGRYEQYF
TGCGCCAGCCTCCTGGGGGGGGGTCGGTACGAGCAGTACTTC
>TRBV29-1|TRBJ2-7|TRBD1|.|15
CSVATDRASSYEQYF
TGCAGCGTTGCGACGGACAGGGCCTCTTCCTACGAGCAGTACTTC
>TRBV7-9|TRBJ1-3|.|.|16
CASSFPGPLFGNTIYF
TGTGCCAGCAGCTTTCCAGGCCCTTTGTTTGGAAACACCATATATTTT
>TRBV30|TRBJ1-4|.|once|15
CAWTRGAGTNEKLFF
TGTGCCTGGACCCGTGGGGCCGGTACTAATGAAAAACTGTTTTTT
>TRBV25-1|TRBJ2-2|.|.|15
CASSLPGHYTGELFF
TGTGCCAGCAGCCTCCCGGGACACTACACCGGGGAGCTGTTTTTT
>TRBV6-5|TRBJ1-1|.|.|11
CASSLGPEAFF
TGTGCCAGCAGCCTCGGGCCTGAAGCTTTCTTT
>TRBV10-3|TRBJ2-2|.|.|16
CAISETADRRGGELFF
TGTGCCATCAGTGAGACAGCTGACAGGCGTGGCGGGGAGCTGTTTTTT
>TRBV18|TRBJ1-2|.|few|13
CASSPGANYGYTF
TGTGCCAGCTCACCGGGAGCTAACTATGGCTACACCTTC
>TRBV2|TRBJ2-5|TRBD1|.|18
CASSLDRDRLLDKETQYF
TGTGCCAGCAGTTTAGACAGGGACCGACTATTGGATAAAGAGACCCAGTACTTC
>TRBV4-2|TRBJ2-7|.|.|15
CASSPDPGTVDEQYF
TGTGCCAGCAGCCCGGACCCCGGGACGGTGGACGAGCAGTACTTC
>TRBV2|TRBJ1-1|.|.|14
CASGGQHGNTEAFF
TGTGCCAGCGGAGGACAGCACGGGAACACTGAAGCTTTCTTT
>TRBV7-9|TRBJ1-3|TRBD1|.|15
CASSRTGISGNTIYF
TGTGCCAGCAGCCGGACAGGGATTTCTGGAAACACCATATATTTT
>TRBV19|TRBJ2-7|TRBD1|.|14
CASSDRDRMHEQYF
TGTGCCAGTAGTGACCGGGACAGGATGCACGAGCAGTACTTC
>TRBV2|TRBJ2-2|.|.|15
CASKGVGTNTGELFF
TGTGCCAGCAAGGGGGTGGGCACGAACACCGGGGAGCTGTTTTTT
>TRBV7-3|TRBJ1-1|.|medium-sized|18
CASSPYPPKSTENTEAFF
TGTGCCAGCAGCCCCTACCCGCCAAAATCCACAGAGAACACTGAAGCTTTCTTT
>TRBV9|TRBJ2-2|.|.|14
CASSVALSTGELFF
TGTGCCAGCAGCGTAGCCCTCTCCACCGGGGAGCTGTTTTTT
>TRBV6-1|TRBJ2-7|.|.|13
CASSERGPYEQYF
TGTGCCAGCAGTGAACGGGGCCCCTACGAGCAGTACTTC
>TRBV6-5|TRBJ2-1|TRBD1|.|16
CASSYTGTGFYNEQFF
TGTGCCAGCAGTTACACCGGGACAGGTTTTTACAATGAGCAGTTCTTC
>TRBV14|TRBJ2-7|.|once|15
CASSPLTGFPYEQYF
TGTGCCAGCAGCCCCCTAACAGGGTTCCCCTACGAGCAGTACTTC
>TRBV7-2|TRBJ2-1|.|.|15
CASSLGTKGMDEQFF
TGTGCCAGCAGCTTAGGGACTAAAGGGATGGATGAGCAGTTCTTC
>TRBV2|TRBJ1-5|.|few|14
CASRDGGSNQPQHF
TGTGCCAGCAGGGACGGGGGTAGCAATCAGCCCCAGCATTTT
>TRBV7-7|TRBJ2-3|TRBD2|.|21
CASSPVMGHGAGGQGTDTQYF
TGTGCTAGCAGCCCCGTGATGGGACACGGAGCGGGGGGCCAGGGCACAGATACGCAGTATTTT
>TRBV5-1|TRBJ2-7|.|.|15
CASSSQASRSYEQYF
TGCGCCAGCAGCTCCCAAGCTAGCAGGTCCTACGAGCAGTACTTC
>TRBV6-5|TRBJ2-1|TRBD2|.|14
CASRGTSGNNEQFF
TGTGCCAGCAGGGGGACTAGCGGCAACAATGAGCAGTTCTTC
>TRBV28|TRBJ2-1|.|.|12
CASSFTGNEQFF
TGTGCCAGCAGTTTCACCGGCAATGAGCAGTTCTTC
>TRBV9|TRBJ1-5|.|.|14
CASSDSGAGQPQHF
TGTGCCAGCAGCGACTCAGGGGCGGGGCAGCCCCAGCATTTT
>TRBV7-2|TRBJ1-1|.|.|13
CASSLDRGREAFF
TGTGCCAGCAGCTTAGATAGGGGCCGTGAAGCTTTCTTT
>TRBV10-3|TRBJ2-2|TRBD1|.|15
CALPPGQVNTGELFF
TGTGCCCTACCCCCCGGACAGGTGAACACCGGGGAGCTGTTTTTT
>TRBV7-9|TRBJ2-7|TRBD1|.|13
CASSSRDSYEQYF
TGTGCCAGCAGCTCAAGGGACAGCTACGAGCAGTACTTC